This TCR beta chain was sequenced for a study of blood T cell repertoires in COVID-19. The germline CDR1 and CDR2 sequences are SGHRS and YFSETQ. This CDR3 is 14 amino acids long. A remark on this clone: One junction end does not reproduce the germline sequence, and a read error may be involved.

Assay: immunoSEQ multiplex PCR; the TCRdb copy retains only in-frame clones and omits some. The sample records about 400,000 clones, about 87% being singletons. The sequencing sample was made of peripheral blood. The sequence derives from a human donor in a cohort sampled during active COVID-19. This chain uses TRBV5-1 with TRBJ2-7; TRBD2 aligns across 11 bases. This CDR3 is CASSLADSGRALHF. CDR3 nucleotides: TGCGCCAGCAGCTTGGCAGATAGCGGGAGGGCCTTACACTTC.